This entry describes one T cell receptor (beta chain). This record comes from a study of blood T cell repertoires in COVID-19. Study background: T cells, B-cell-depleted T cells, or PBMCs supplied cDNA or gDNA.

Authors' processing steps: Nucleated cell counts were estimated from reference gene primer amplification. Profiled with immunoSEQ multiplex PCR; TCRdb holds only in-frame clones, not every one. V and J calls and clone size are given by that table; D and trimming were obtained from the DNA. Among about 56,000 clones listed, roughly 80% were seen once. CDR3 length: 14 amino acids. Per germline, CDR1 LNHDA and CDR2 SQIVND (reference sequence). The J segment lost 5 bases and the V segment lost 2 bases, leaving 3 bases of the junction unmatched. This receptor was taken from a woman of 80 years or more with acute or convalescent COVID-19. The chain has TRBV19 and TRBJ2-5; 9 positions match TRBD2. Sequenced material: peripheral blood. The CDR3 reads CASSISGGTETQYF. The CDR3 nucleotides read TGTGCCAGTAGTATAAGCGGGGGGACGGAGACCCAGTACTTC.